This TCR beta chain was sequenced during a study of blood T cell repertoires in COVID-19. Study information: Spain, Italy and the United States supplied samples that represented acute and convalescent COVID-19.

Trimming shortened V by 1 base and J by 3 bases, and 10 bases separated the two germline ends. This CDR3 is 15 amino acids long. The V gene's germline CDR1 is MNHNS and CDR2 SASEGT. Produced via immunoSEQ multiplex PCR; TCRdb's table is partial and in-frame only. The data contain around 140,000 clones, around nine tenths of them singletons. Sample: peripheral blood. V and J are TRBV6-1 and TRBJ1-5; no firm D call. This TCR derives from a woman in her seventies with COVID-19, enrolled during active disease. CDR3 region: CASSEGQYLNQPQHF. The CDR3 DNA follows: TGTGCCAGCAGTGAAGGGCAGTACCTCAATCAGCCCCAGCATTTT.